This entry is about one TCR beta chain. The target of this receptor is not known. Qualities for individual bases were not recorded, and no much larger clone is one base off. This sample was taken from a study of beta chain features in type 1 diabetes (dated 2018 in TCRdb). Describing the broader study: No differences in mean age, gender distribution, total cell number or subset yield were found between patients and healthy donors. Across all samples, about 110 million sorted cells were examined, and cell number per subset correlated strongly with RNA yield. In the study, recently diagnosed type 1 diabetes patients and matched healthy donors were compared on the TCRB repertoires of their sorted circulating CD4+ T cell subsets. Naive and central memory subsets were obtained from all 30 or so donors, but regulatory and stem cell-like memory subsets were isolated from only 8 patients and roughly 8 healthy donors.

General conclusions and limits of the study: Because cDNA was sequenced instead of genomic DNA, highly expressing activated cells could be over-represented, though the groups showed no difference in activation or CD3 levels. The naive, central memory and regulatory TCRB repertoires appeared to resemble one another more closely among patients than among healthy donors. Shorter templates might be favored by PCR, yet because patient and control samples were amplified and corrected together, any such skew would affect both groups equally. At VDJ recombination sites, type 1 diabetes patients had fewer insertions and more deleted nucleotides, which implies abnormalities in thymic rearrangement. HLA sub-analyses involved small numbers of individuals, so any influence of HLA type on TCRB rearrangement remained unresolved. In all four CD4+ subsets, TCRB CDR3 length was moderately but significantly shorter in type 1 diabetes patients.

The entire amount of isolated RNA was reverse transcribed using the High Capacity cDNA Reverse Transcription Kit, so the sequenced TCRB transcripts were expressed ones. Deep immunoSEQ sequencing was performed on naive, central memory and regulatory T cell samples, with an average of about 3.6 million total reads per sample. Sorted cells were lysed in RLT buffer, and RNA was extracted using DNase-treated RNeasy Micro or Mini kits according to cell number. To prevent cross-contamination, every cell subset was processed on its own, while patient and healthy donor samples were processed together. The immunoSEQ multiplex PCR was used to amplify TCRB sequences from cDNA, yielding 87-bp fragments that span the CDR3 region. The amplicons were sequenced using the Illumina HiSeq platform. The paper's processing steps were these. PCR bias was corrected computationally using synthetic template baselines, and reads within Hamming distance 2 were collapsed, with unmergeable singletons discarded. Reads were aligned to IMGT to assign V, D and J genes, CDR3 length, and insertions or deletions at six rearrangement sites. Within each subset, clonotype counts were normalized to sorted cell number, after which true diversity and Gini coefficients were computed with the tcR R package. Repertoire sharing was quantified using the overlap coefficient calculated on TCRB nucleotide sequences. As a proxy for the pre-selection repertoire, out-of-frame TCRB sequences from naive cells were analyzed. The table was pulled from immuneACCESS by TCRdb, which kept in-frame rearrangements only. Such tables lose some clones; where checked, under half of the loss comes from unresolved V genes, and the rest has no known cause. The DNA gave D and trimming, while V, J and clone size come from that table. The sample table records fewer than 300,000 clones; roughly a tenth of these occur just once. About 0.018% of the sample is in the top ten clones.

Each donor gave one peripheral blood draw, approximately 110 mL on average, collected into heparinised tubes. A BD FACSAria II was used to sort naive, central memory, regulatory and stem cell-like memory CD4+ T cells with a panel that included CD45RO, CCR7, CD25, CD127, CD95 and CD27. A purity above 98% was achieved for all sorted populations. Right away, PBMCs were isolated by Lymphoprep density gradient centrifugation and were stained directly, with no culture step. So that batch effects would be minimized, each experiment stained and sorted samples in pairs, pairing one healthy donor with one patient. The sequencing sample was made of naive CD4+ T cells from blood. Reading the label with the study, this specimen's cell subset or site is: true naive CD4+ T cells. The sequence derives from a man aged 30 to 45 with type 1 diabetes.

In nucleotide form, the sequence is TGTGCCAGCAGCCTGATGGGGGGAGGAGAGCAGTACTTC. Translation gives CASSLMGGGEQYF. This chain is built from TRBV11-3 and TRBJ2-7; TRBD2 is a possible D gene, resting on 6 matching bases. Based on the germline V gene, the CDR1 and CDR2 sequences are SGHNT and YENEEA. V is pared back by 5 bases and J by 7 bases, with 15 bases lying between the germline termini. From the cysteine through the phenylalanine, the CDR3 covers 13 amino acids. Only the CDR3 region is kept as DNA, spanning 39 bases read in frame from base 1. The full variable domain, with segments outside the CDR3 supplied by the reference TRBV11-3 and TRBJ2-7 proteins, appears as EAGVVQSPRYKIIEKKQPVAFWCNPISGHNTLYWYLQNLGQGPELLIRYENEEAVDDSQLPKDRFSAERLKGVDSTLKIQPAELGDSAVYLCASSLMGGGEQYFGPGTRLTVT.